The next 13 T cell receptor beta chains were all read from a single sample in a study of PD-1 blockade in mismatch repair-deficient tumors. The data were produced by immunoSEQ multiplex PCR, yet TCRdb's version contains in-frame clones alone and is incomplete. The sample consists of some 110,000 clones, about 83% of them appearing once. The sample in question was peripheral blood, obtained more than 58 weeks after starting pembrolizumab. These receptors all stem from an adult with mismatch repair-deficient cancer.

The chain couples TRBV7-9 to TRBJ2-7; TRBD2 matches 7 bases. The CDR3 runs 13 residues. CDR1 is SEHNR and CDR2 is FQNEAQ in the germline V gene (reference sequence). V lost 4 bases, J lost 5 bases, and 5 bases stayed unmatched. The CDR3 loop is CASSWGGSDEQYF. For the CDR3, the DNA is TGTGCCAGCAGCTGGGGGGGGTCAGACGAGCAGTACTTC.

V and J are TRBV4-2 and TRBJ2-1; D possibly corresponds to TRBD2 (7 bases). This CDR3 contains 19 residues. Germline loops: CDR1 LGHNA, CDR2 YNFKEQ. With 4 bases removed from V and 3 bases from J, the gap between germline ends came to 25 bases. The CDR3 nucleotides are TGTGCCAGCAGCCTTCGACTAGCCTCAGGGGTGCGCCACTACAATGAGCAGTTCTTC. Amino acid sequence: CASSLRLASGVRHYNEQFF.

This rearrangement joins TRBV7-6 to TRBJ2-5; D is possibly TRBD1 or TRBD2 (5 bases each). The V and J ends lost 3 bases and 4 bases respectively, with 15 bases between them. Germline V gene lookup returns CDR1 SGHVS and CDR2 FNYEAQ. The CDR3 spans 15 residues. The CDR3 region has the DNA TGTGCCAGCAGCTTGATCCCGGGGCAGAGAGAGACCCAGTACTTC. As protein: CASSLIPGQRETQYF.

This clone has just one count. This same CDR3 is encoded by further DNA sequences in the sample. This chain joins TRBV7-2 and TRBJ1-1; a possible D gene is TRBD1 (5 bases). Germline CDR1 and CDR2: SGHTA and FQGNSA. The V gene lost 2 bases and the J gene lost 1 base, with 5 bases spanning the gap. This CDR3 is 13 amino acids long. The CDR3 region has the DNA TGTGCCAGCAGCTTAAGGGGGAACACTGAAGCTTTCTTT. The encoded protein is CASSLRGNTEAFF.

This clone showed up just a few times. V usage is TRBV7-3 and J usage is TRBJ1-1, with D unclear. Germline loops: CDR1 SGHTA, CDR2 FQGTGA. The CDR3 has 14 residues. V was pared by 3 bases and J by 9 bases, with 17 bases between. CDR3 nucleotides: TGTGCCAGCAGCTTCCGGCGTACCGGGGAGCAAGCTTTCTTT. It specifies CASSFRRTGEQAFF.

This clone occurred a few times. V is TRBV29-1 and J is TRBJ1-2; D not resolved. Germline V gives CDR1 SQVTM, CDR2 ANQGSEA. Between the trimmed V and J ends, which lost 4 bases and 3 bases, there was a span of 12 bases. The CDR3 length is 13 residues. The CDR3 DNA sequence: TGCAGCGTTGCCACTACTGCTGACTATGGCTACACCTTC. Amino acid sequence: CSVATTADYGYTF.

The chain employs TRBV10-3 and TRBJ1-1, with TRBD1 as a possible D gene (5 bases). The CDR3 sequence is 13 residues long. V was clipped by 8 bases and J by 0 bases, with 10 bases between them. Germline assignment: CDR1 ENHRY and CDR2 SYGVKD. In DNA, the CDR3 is TGTGCCATCGGGGGAGGGGTGAACACTGAAGCTTTCTTT. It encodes CAIGGGVNTEAFF.

In DNA form, the CDR3 reads TGTGCCAGCAGCCAAGAGGGACGGGTTCAAGAGACCCAGTACTTC. This sequence encodes CASSQEGRVQETQYF. The J gene is TRBJ2-5, the V gene TRBV14, with D perhaps assigned TRBD1 or TRBD2 (5 bases each). V was pared by 0 bases and J by 2 bases, with 10 bases between. The CDR3 has 15 residues. CDR1 and CDR2 from the germline V gene are SGHDN and FVKESK.

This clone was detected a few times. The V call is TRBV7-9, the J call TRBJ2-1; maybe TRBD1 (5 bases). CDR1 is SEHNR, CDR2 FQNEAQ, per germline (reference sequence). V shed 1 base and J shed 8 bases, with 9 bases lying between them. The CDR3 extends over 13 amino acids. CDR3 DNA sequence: TGTGCCAGCAGCTTAGTGACAGTCGATGAGCAGTTCTTC. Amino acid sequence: CASSLVTVDEQFF.

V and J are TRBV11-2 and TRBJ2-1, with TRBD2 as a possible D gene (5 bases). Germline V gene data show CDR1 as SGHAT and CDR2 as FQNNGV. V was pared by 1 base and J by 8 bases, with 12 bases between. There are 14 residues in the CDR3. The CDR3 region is CASSLGGSNDEQFF. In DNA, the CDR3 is TGTGCCAGCAGCTTAGGAGGGAGTAATGATGAGCAGTTCTTC.

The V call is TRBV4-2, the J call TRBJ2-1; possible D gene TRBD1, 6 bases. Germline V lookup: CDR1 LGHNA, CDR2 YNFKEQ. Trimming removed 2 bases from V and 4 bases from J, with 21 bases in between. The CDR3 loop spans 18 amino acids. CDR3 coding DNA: TGTGCCAGCAGCCAAAGGTTTGATAGGGGGTACGTGTACAATGAGCAGTTCTTC. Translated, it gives CASSQRFDRGYVYNEQFF.

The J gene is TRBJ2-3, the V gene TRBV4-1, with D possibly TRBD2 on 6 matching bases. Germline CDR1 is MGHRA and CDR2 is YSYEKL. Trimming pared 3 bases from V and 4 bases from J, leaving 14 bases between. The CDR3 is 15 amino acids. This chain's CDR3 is CASSHPGEGPDTQYF. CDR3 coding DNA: TGCGCCAGCAGCCATCCGGGAGAGGGCCCAGATACGCAGTATTTT.

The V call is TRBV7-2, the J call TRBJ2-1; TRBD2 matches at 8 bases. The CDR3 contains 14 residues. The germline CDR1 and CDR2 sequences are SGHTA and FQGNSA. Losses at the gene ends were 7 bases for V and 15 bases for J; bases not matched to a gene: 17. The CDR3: CASNNGLAGEGWFF. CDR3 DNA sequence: TGTGCCAGCAACAACGGACTAGCAGGAGAGGGTTGGTTCTTC. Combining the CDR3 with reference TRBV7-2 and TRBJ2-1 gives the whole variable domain GAGVSQSPSNKVTEKGKDVELRCDPISGHTALYWYRQSLGQGLEFLIYFQGNSAPDKSGLPSDRFSAERTGGSVSTLTIQRTQQEDSAVYLCASNNGLAGEGWFFGPGTRLTVL.